This is a list of T cell receptor beta chains from one sample in a study of blood T cells in healthy people across ages. TCRdb itself ran the 5' RACE reads through MiXCR, one entry per CDR3 protein. The sample carries 550,000 to 800,000 distinct CDR3 sequences, under 25% recorded once. Sample: blood. These receptor sequences come from a man between 70 and 80 years old in good health. The CDR3 runs from the conserved cysteine through the conserved F or W. D genes are given only for firm matches. Only part of the rows carry a size: once, few, many, or a class if the clone is expanded.

J | V | D | size | CDR3 | DNA
TRBJ1-4 | TRBV20-1 | TRBD1 | - | CSAWGQGEKLFF | TGCAGTGCGTGGGGACAGGGTGAAAAACTGTTTTTT
TRBJ2-1 | TRBV20-1 | TRBD2 | - | CSATPTSGRGNEQFF | TGCAGTGCTACACCGACTAGCGGGAGAGGAAATGAGCAGTTCTTC
TRBJ2-1 | TRBV14 | - | few | CASSQVSTGKEQFF | TGTGCCAGCAGCCAGGTCTCCACAGGGAAGGAGCAGTTCTTC
TRBJ1-2 | TRBV20-1 | - | few | CSARPGHLLSDGYTF | TGCAGTGCTCGGCCGGGACACCTACTTTCGGATGGCTACACCTTC
TRBJ2-5 | TRBV6-5 | TRBD2 | - | CATGLAETQYF | TGTGCCACAGGACTAGCAGAGACCCAGTACTTC
TRBJ2-7 | TRBV6-2/TRBV6-3 | TRBD1 | - | CASSTGTANYEQYF | TGTGCCAGCAGTACCGGGACAGCAAACTACGAGCAGTACTTC
TRBJ2-7 | TRBV20-1 | - | - | CSARTGNSYEQYF | TGCAGTGCTAGAACGGGGAACTCCTACGAGCAGTACTTC
TRBJ2-3 | TRBV5-1 | - | - | CASSLRGEPHTDTQYF | TGCGCCAGCAGTTTGAGGGGGGAGCCACACACAGATACGCAGTATTTT
TRBJ2-1 | TRBV11-2 | - | - | CASSLVGLGGNEQFF | TGTGCCAGCAGCTTAGTTGGACTTGGGGGTAATGAGCAGTTCTTC
TRBJ2-1 | TRBV6-1 | - | - | CAGSEGGRNEQFF | TGTGCCGGCAGTGAAGGGGGGAGAAATGAGCAGTTCTTC
TRBJ2-5 | TRBV18 | - | - | CASSPRPGPQETQYF | TGTGCTAGCTCACCACGACCAGGGCCACAAGAGACCCAGTACTTC
TRBJ2-1 | TRBV24-1 | - | - | CATSDPTLGNEQFF | TGTGCCACCAGTGACCCTACGTTAGGGAATGAGCAGTTCTTC
TRBJ2-7 | TRBV5-1 | TRBD1 | few | CASHRDRGYEQYF | TGCGCCAGCCACCGGGACAGAGGGTACGAGCAGTACTTC
TRBJ2-7 | TRBV10-3 | - | few | CAITRDPMTEQYF | TGTGCCATCACGCGGGACCCGATGACCGAGCAGTACTTC
TRBJ2-7 | TRBV12-3/TRBV12-4 | TRBD1 | few | CASSLSGGSEQYF | TGTGCCAGCAGTTTATCAGGGGGTAGTGAGCAGTACTTC
TRBJ2-7 | TRBV7-2 | TRBD2 | - | CASSSRTSYEQYF | TGTGCCAGCAGCTCCAGGACTAGCTACGAGCAGTACTTC
TRBJ2-5 | TRBV14 | - | - | CASSQGGWETQYF | TGTGCCAGCAGCCAAGGGGGCTGGGAGACCCAGTACTTC
TRBJ2-7 | TRBV7-9 | TRBD1 | few | CASRPTGNSYEQYF | TGTGCCAGCAGACCGACAGGGAACTCCTACGAGCAGTACTTC
TRBJ2-5 | TRBV5-4 | - | - | CASSLGAELLQETQYF | TGTGCCAGCAGCTTAGGGGCAGAATTACTCCAAGAGACCCAGTACTTC
TRBJ2-1 | TRBV5-1 | - | few | CASSLGAESYNEQFF | TGCGCCAGCAGCTTGGGAGCGGAATCCTACAATGAGCAGTTCTTC
TRBJ2-4 | TRBV5-5 | - | - | CASSLDGGPAKNIQYF | TGTGCCAGCAGCTTGGACGGGGGACCAGCCAAAAACATTCAGTACTTC
TRBJ1-1 | TRBV29-1 | - | few | CSVKGRGMNTEAFF | TGCAGCGTGAAGGGACGGGGGATGAACACTGAAGCTTTCTTT
TRBJ1-1 | TRBV7-2 | - | - | CASSDRVGRGTEAFF | TGTGCCAGCAGTGACCGGGTGGGAAGGGGGACTGAAGCTTTCTTT
TRBJ2-1 | TRBV2 | - | few | CASSGQTGAGEQFF | TGTGCCAGCAGTGGACAGACGGGGGCTGGAGAGCAGTTCTTC
TRBJ1-4 | TRBV20-1 | - | many | CSARVNEKLFF | TGCAGTGCTAGAGTAAATGAAAAACTGTTTTTT
TRBJ2-4 | TRBV28 | - | many | CASSLYQGAKNIQYF | TGTGCCAGCAGTTTATACCAGGGGGCCAAAAACATTCAGTACTTC
TRBJ2-1 | TRBV10-3 | - | few | CAISDGFGQFF | TGTGCCATCAGTGACGGGTTTGGGCAGTTCTTC
TRBJ1-2 | TRBV28 | - | few | CASSFSSGAESYGYTF | TGTGCCAGCAGTTTTTCCTCAGGGGCCGAGAGCTATGGCTACACCTTC
TRBJ2-3 | TRBV15 | - | - | CATSRDHTDTQYF | TGTGCCACCAGCAGAGACCACACAGATACGCAGTATTTT
TRBJ1-5 | TRBV20-1 | - | - | CSARPGRNQPQHF | TGCAGTGCTAGACCAGGTCGGAATCAGCCCCAGCATTTT
TRBJ1-3 | TRBV5-1 | TRBD1 | few | CASSSDRVGNTIYF | TGCGCCAGCAGCTCGGACAGGGTTGGAAACACCATATATTTT
TRBJ1-3 | TRBV7-2 | TRBD1 | few | CASSSLRGTVRQGNTIYF | TGTGCCAGCAGCTCATTGAGGGGGACAGTGCGTCAAGGAAACACCATATATTTT